This T cell receptor (beta chain) was sequenced for a study of cytomegalovirus exposure and HLA in healthy donors. Background on the study: Researchers previously reported finding roughly 120 million unique TCR beta sequences from 150 million to 200 million T cells.

In the PCR, 60 Vbeta and 13 Jbeta primers were used. TCRdb keeps only in-frame clones here, not all; method: immunoSEQ multiplex PCR. This sample's clone table lists 150,000 to 200,000 clones. The donors (healthy individuals) were bone marrow donors. The CDR3 totals 14 residues. V was shortened by 2 bases and J by 6 bases, with 15 bases between the two germline ends. Germline V CDR1 and CDR2: SGHNT, YYREEE (reference sequence). A word on this clone: Its antigen is still unknown.

Overall study findings and caveats: High specificity and sensitivity for cytomegalovirus status were reported for the classifier. There were under 200 TCR beta chains listed as cytomegalovirus-associated.

The origin of this receptor is a woman aged 18-29 years in good health and CMV-seropositive. Sequencing input: PBMCs. The rearrangement links TRBV5-4 to TRBJ2-7; D is perhaps TRBD2 (5 bases). CDR3 DNA: TGTGCCAGCAGCTTCGGAATTAAAGAGGGCGAGCAGTACTTC. Protein: CASSFGIKEGEQYF.